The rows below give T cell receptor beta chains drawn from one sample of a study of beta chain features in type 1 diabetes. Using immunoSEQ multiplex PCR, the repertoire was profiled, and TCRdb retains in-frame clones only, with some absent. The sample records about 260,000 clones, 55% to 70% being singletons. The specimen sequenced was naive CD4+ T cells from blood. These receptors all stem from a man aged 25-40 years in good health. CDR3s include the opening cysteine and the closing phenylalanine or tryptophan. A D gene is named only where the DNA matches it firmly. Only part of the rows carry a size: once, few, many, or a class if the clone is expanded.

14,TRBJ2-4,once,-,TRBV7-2,CASAWGTAKNIQYF,TGTGCCAGCGCATGGGGAACGGCCAAAAACATTCAGTACTTC
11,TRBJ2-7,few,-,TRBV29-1,CSVEGTYEQYF,TGCAGCGTTGAGGGGACCTACGAGCAGTACTTC
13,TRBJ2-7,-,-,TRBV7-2,CASRRQPLGEQYF,TGTGCCAGCAGGCGGCAGCCCTTGGGGGAGCAGTACTTC
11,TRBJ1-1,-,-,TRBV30,CAEGVNTEAFF,TGTGCCGAGGGGGTGAACACTGAAGCTTTCTTT
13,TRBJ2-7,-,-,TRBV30,CALHRGGSYEQYF,TGTGCCCTCCACAGGGGAGGATCCTACGAGCAGTACTTC
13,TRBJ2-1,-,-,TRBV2,CASSEADRGRQFF,TGTGCCAGCAGTGAAGCGGATAGGGGAAGGCAGTTCTTC
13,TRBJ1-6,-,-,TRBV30,CAWSPDRNSPLHF,TGTGCCTGGAGTCCTGACAGAAATTCACCCCTCCACTTT
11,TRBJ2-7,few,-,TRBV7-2,CASSAYYEQYF,TGTGCCAGCAGCGCATACTACGAGCAGTACTTC
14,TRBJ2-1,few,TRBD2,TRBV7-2,CASSLDSGDPEQFF,TGTGCCAGCAGCTTAGATAGCGGGGATCCTGAGCAGTTCTTC
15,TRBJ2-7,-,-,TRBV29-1,CSVGFQAISSYEQYF,TGCAGCGTTGGATTCCAGGCGATCAGCTCCTACGAGCAGTACTTC
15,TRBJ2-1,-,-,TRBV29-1,CSGTLRSGAYNEQFF,TGCAGCGGAACCCTTAGGAGCGGTGCCTACAATGAGCAGTTCTTC
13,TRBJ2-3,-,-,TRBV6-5,CASSSRDSATQYF,TGTGCCAGCAGTAGCAGGGACTCGGCTACGCAGTATTTT
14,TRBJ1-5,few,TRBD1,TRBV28,CASSQQGRNQPQHF,TGTGCCAGCAGTCAACAGGGGCGGAATCAGCCCCAGCATTTT
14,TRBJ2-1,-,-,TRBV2,CASSAEGSMNEQFF,TGTGCCAGCAGTGCTGAGGGAAGTATGAATGAGCAGTTCTTC